This T cell receptor (beta chain) was documented in a study of human T cells and chemical hapten exposure. This clonotype was counted at least ten times. Its antigen is as yet unknown. TCRdb recomputed calls from the RACE reads with MiXCR, one row per CDR3 protein. The sample has almost 40,000 distinct CDR3 sequences; 8% to 10% are singletons. Study-wide results and limits: With alopecia, donors may have immune responses unlike healthy people's.

Time point meaning: patch test 3, about 24 weeks after DPC sensitization. Described treatment: therapeutic diphenylcyclopropenone sensitization with weekly scalp DPC. Unfractionated whole blood yielded total RNA. The sample in question was whole blood, obtained in connection with sensitization to the hapten diphenylcyclopropenone (DPC). The TCR originated in a man aged 50 to 59 with alopecia areata. Some clones in this sample may be carry-over from other donors' samples.

The CDR3: CASGIGTDTQYF. CDR3 in DNA: TGTGCCAGCGGAATAGGGACAGATACGCAGTATTTT. The chain recombines TRBV6-1 with TRBJ2-3; no clear D. V was clipped by 8 bases and J by 3 bases, with 9 bases between them. From germline, CDR1 is MNHNS and CDR2 SASEGT. The CDR3 extends over 12 amino acids.